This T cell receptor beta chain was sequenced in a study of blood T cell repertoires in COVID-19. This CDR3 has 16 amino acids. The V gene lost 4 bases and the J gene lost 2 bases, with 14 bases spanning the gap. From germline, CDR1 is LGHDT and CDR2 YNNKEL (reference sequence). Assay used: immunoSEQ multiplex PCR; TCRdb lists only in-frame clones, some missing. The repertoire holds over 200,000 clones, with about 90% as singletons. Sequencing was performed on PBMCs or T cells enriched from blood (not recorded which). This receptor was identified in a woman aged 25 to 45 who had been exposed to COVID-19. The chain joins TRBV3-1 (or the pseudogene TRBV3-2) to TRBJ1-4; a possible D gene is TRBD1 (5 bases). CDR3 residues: CASSPVQGWTNEKLFF. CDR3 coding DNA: TGTGCCAGCAGCCCAGTCCAGGGATGGACTAATGAAAAACTGTTTTTT.